The TCR beta chain under discussion was sequenced for a study of PD-L1 blockade in urothelial cancer. For the study at large: Of roughly 30 patients, some 24 were males with bladder-origin urothelial cancer. Blood samples contained a median about 130,000 T cells.

Documented time point: pretreatment peripheral blood. Sample numbers ranged from 1 to 8 per patient, encompassing pretreatment and on-treatment collections. Sequencing was performed with immunoSEQ multiplex PCR; in TCRdb, only in-frame clones are kept and a portion is missing. The profile shows 50,000 to 75,000 clones, roughly four fifths of them singletons. This CDR3 has 14 residues. V dropped 3 bases and J dropped 6 bases, with 15 bases sitting between them. Germline assignment: CDR1 MDHEN and CDR2 SYDVKM. This chain connects TRBV28 to TRBJ2-7; D perhaps matches TRBD2 (6 bases). This sequence was found in a man in his 70s with urothelial cancer. The specimen comprised PBMCs, sampled around atezolizumab (anti-PD-L1) treatment. CDR3 sequence reads: CASSLVGGGSEQYF. The CDR3 DNA reads as TGTGCCAGCAGTTTGGTCGGGGGTGGTTCCGAGCAGTACTTC.